The 28 T cell receptor beta chains in this list originate from one sample, sequenced in a study of shared clonotypes between healthy human individuals. The table came from immunoSEQ multiplex PCR; TCRdb's copy has only in-frame clones and leaves some out. The sample carries 2 million to 3 million clones, over 85% recorded once. Specimen: naive CD4+ T cells sorted from blood. Subset given: CD45RA+ positively selected. The origin of the receptors is a man aged 18 to 35 in good health.

This clone was detected only a few times. This sample includes further DNA sequences coding for the same CDR3. This chain uses TRBV30 with TRBJ1-1; D is unclear. Trimming cost V 2 bases and J 4 bases, with 8 bases left between them. The CDR3 covers 12 residues. Germline CDR1 is GTSNPN and CDR2 is SVGIG (reference sequence). Here the CDR3 DNA reads TGTGCCTGGAGTCCAGTGGGCACTGAAGCTTTCTTT. Protein product: CAWSPVGTEAFF. Complete variable domain (other parts from reference TRBV30 and TRBJ1-1): SQTIHQWPATLVQPVGSPLSLECTVEGTSNPNLYWYRQAAGRGLQLLFYSVGIGQISSEVPQNLSASRPQDRQFILSSKKLLLSDSGFYLCAWSPVGTEAFFGQGTRLTVV.

The V gene is TRBV4-1, the J gene TRBJ1-4; 7 nucleotides match TRBD1. CDR1 MGHRA and CDR2 YSYEKL come from the germline V gene. Trimming took 6 bases from V and 4 from J; bases not matched to a gene: 8. The CDR3 is made up of 15 amino acids. The CDR3 DNA is TGCGCCAGCAGTTTACTGGGGACAGTTAATGAAAAACTGTTTTTT. Translating gives CASSLLGTVNEKLFF.

This chain links TRBV30 with TRBJ1-2, with 8 bases that match TRBD1. The V gene's germline CDR1 is GTSNPN and CDR2 SVGIG (reference sequence). The CDR3 has 14 amino acids. V trimming: 2 bases; J trimming: 7 bases; junction bases outside the gene matches: 9. The CDR3 DNA reads as TGTGCCTGGAGTCGGGACAGGCGTCCATGTGGCTACACCTTC. It encodes CAWSRDRRPCGYTF.

This chain links TRBV4-2 with TRBJ2-5, with TRBD2 matching over 10 bases. With V trimmed by 4 bases and J by 2 bases, 4 bases remained unmatched. The germline V gene encodes CDR1 LGHNA and CDR2 YNFKEQ. The CDR3 is 15 residues long. The CDR3 sequence is CASSRGTSEQETQYF. The CDR3, as DNA: TGTGCCAGCAGCCGGGGGACTAGCGAGCAAGAGACCCAGTACTTC.

This chain joins TRBV10-1 and TRBJ2-5; perhaps TRBD2 as D (5 bases). Per germline, CDR1 WNHNN and CDR2 SYGVQD (reference sequence). Trimming took off 11 bases at V and 2 bases at J, with 18 bases between the two ends. The length of the CDR3 is 14 residues. CDR3 protein: CAPLVPWRQETQYF. CDR3 DNA: TGCGCCCCCTTGGTTCCGTGGAGGCAAGAGACCCAGTACTTC.

CDR3 amino acids: CASSQQTGNEQYF. The CDR3 DNA reads TGTGCCAGCAGCCAACAAACAGGAAACGAGCAGTACTTC. The rearrangement links TRBV7-2 to TRBJ2-7; possible D gene TRBD1, 5 bases. V lost 5 bases to trimming and J lost 5 bases, with 13 bases between them. Germline lookup yields CDR1 SGHTA and CDR2 FQGNSA. The CDR3 spans 13 residues. Complete variable domain (other parts from reference TRBV7-2 and TRBJ2-7): GAGVSQSPSNKVTEKGKDVELRCDPISGHTALYWYRQSLGQGLEFLIYFQGNSAPDKSGLPSDRFSAERTGGSVSTLTIQRTQQEDSAVYLCASSQQTGNEQYFGPGTRLTVT.

This chain uses TRBV7-2 with TRBJ2-5; 8 nucleotides line up with TRBD1. CDR1 is SGHTA and CDR2 is FQGNSA in the germline V gene. Germline trimming cut 1 base from V and 5 bases from J; bases unmatched to any gene: 6. The CDR3 runs 15 residues. The CDR3 sequence: CASSLGPGGTETQYF. CDR3 DNA sequence: TGTGCCAGCAGCTTAGGGCCAGGGGGCACGGAGACCCAGTACTTC.

The chain has TRBV4-1 and TRBJ2-5; D might be TRBD2 (6 bases). Germline V lookup: CDR1 MGHRA, CDR2 YSYEKL. This CDR3 comprises 16 residues. The ends were cut back, 5 bases at V and 2 bases at J, with 18 bases in the middle. The CDR3 sequence: CASSAGPPSLQETQYF. CDR3 bases: TGCGCCAGCAGCGCGGGACCCCCCTCCCTTCAAGAGACCCAGTACTTC.

This clone was seen just once. The chain uses TRBV7-6 and TRBJ2-7; 11 bases are shared with TRBD1. The CDR3 has 15 amino acids. Germline V CDR1 and CDR2: SGHVS, FNYEAQ. Germline trimming cut 2 bases from V and 6 bases from J; bases unmatched to any gene: 6. CDR3 amino acids: CASSLFGQGAPEQYF. CDR3 bases: TGTGCCAGCAGCTTATTTGGACAGGGGGCTCCCGAGCAGTACTTC.

The rearrangement uses TRBV7-9 and TRBJ2-7; TRBD1 is a possible D gene (6 bases). V was trimmed by 2 bases and J by 3 bases, leaving 11 bases between them. CDR1 is SEHNR, CDR2 FQNEAQ, per germline (reference sequence). The CDR3 spans 14 residues. The DNA of the CDR3 is TGTGCCAGCAGCTTAAGCAGGGGAGTCTACGAGCAGTACTTC. It is translated as CASSLSRGVYEQYF.

The genes are TRBV2 and TRBJ2-5; D possibly corresponds to TRBD1 (6 bases). The V and J ends lost 1 base and 4 bases respectively, with 10 bases between them. CDR1 is SNHLY, CDR2 FYNNEI, per germline. There are 14 residues in the CDR3. The CDR3 coding sequence is TGTGCCAGCAGTGAAGGGGGGCCCGCAGAGACCCAGTACTTC. This translates into CASSEGGPAETQYF. The full variable domain, rest sourced from reference TRBV2 and TRBJ2-5, is EPEVTQTPSHQVTQMGQEVILRCVPISNHLYFYWYRQILGQKVEFLVSFYNNEISEKSEIFDDQFSVERPDGSNFTLKIRSTKLEDSAMYFCASSEGGPAETQYFGPGTRLLVL.

Regarding this clone: Within the sample, other DNA sequences also encode this same CDR3. The rearrangement links TRBV5-1 to TRBJ2-7; no reliable D call. Trimming removed 3 bases from V and 0 bases from J, with 13 bases in between. CDR3 length: 15 residues. Germline V lookup: CDR1 SGHRS, CDR2 YFSETQ. The CDR3 nucleotides read TGCGCCAGCAGCTCGACGGGCCTTAGCTCCTACGAGCAGTACTTC. It translates to CASSSTGLSSYEQYF.

The gene calls are TRBV15 and TRBJ1-5; tentatively, D is TRBD1 (5 bases). Trimming left V 2 bases short and J 4 bases short, with 9 bases between. Germline V gene lookup returns CDR1 LNHNV and CDR2 YYDKDF (reference sequence). This CDR3 contains 14 residues. In nucleotides, the CDR3 is TGTGCCACCAGCAGAACGGGGGATAATCAGCCCCAGCATTTT. Translated: CATSRTGDNQPQHF.

This chain joins TRBV21-1 and TRBJ2-7; the table's D call of TRBD2 was not tested on the DNA. TRBV21-1 is designated a pseudogene. There are 15 residues in the CDR3. The DNA for the CDR3 is TGTGCCAGCAGCAAACCTCCAAGCTCGGAGCGAGAAGTTATTTTC. It encodes CASSKPPSSEREVIF.

With respect to this clone: The identical CDR3 is also encoded by other nucleotide sequences in the sample. The V and J genes are TRBV5-1 and TRBJ2-2, with D perhaps matching TRBD2 (5 bases). This CDR3 spans 15 amino acids. Germline CDR1 is SGHRS and CDR2 is YFSETQ. Trimming pared 0 bases from V and 0 bases from J, leaving 6 bases between. The CDR3 DNA reads as TGCGCCAGCAGCTTGGGAGCGGCGAACACCGGGGAGCTGTTTTTT. Translating it yields CASSLGAANTGELFF.

The V call is TRBV13, the J call TRBJ2-7, with 7 positions matching TRBD2. With V trimmed by 0 bases and J by 3 bases, 2 bases remained unmatched. The germline gives CDR1 PRHDT, CDR2 FYEKMQ (reference sequence). The CDR3 is made up of 14 amino acids. This chain's CDR3 is CASSLGAGDYEQYF. DNA for the CDR3: TGTGCCAGCAGCTTAGGCGCGGGGGACTACGAGCAGTACTTC.

The V gene is TRBV7-9, the J gene TRBJ1-2, with a tentative D call TRBD1 (6 bases). V lost 7 bases and J 3 bases, leaving 15 bases between the germline ends. The CDR3 sequence is 14 residues long. CDR1 and CDR2 (germline): SEHNR, FQNEAQ (reference sequence). CDR3 residues: CASIKADSHYGYTF. The CDR3 DNA reads TGTGCCAGCATCAAAGCGGACAGCCACTATGGCTACACCTTC.

V is TRBV5-8 and J is TRBJ1-6, with 9 bases matching TRBD1. Germline V gene sequence: CDR1 SGHTS, CDR2 YDEGEE. The CDR3 covers 15 residues. The J segment lost 3 bases and the V segment lost 6 bases, leaving 4 bases of the junction unmatched. Here the CDR3 reads CASNGQGSYNSPLHF. In DNA form, the CDR3 reads TGTGCCAGCAACGGACAGGGGAGCTATAATTCACCCCTCCACTTT. The whole variable domain, filled in from reference TRBV5-8 and TRBJ1-6, reads EAGVTQSPTHLIKTRGQQATLRCSPISGHTSVYWYQQALGLGLQFLLWYDEGEERNRGNFPPRFSGRQFPNYSSELNVNALELEDSALYLCASNGQGSYNSPLHFGNGTRLTVT.

The chain combines TRBV19 with TRBJ1-2, with unresolved D. V was pared by 6 bases and J by 4 bases, with 9 bases between. CDR1 and CDR2 (germline): LNHDA, SQIVND (reference sequence). This CDR3 comprises 12 residues. The CDR3 protein is CASSLISYGYTF. In nucleotides, the CDR3 is TGTGCCAGTAGCCTCATCTCCTATGGCTACACCTTC.

The CDR3 sequence: CASSLAYRGVAVNEQFF. The DNA for the CDR3 is TGCGCCAGCAGCCTAGCCTACAGGGGGGTAGCGGTCAATGAGCAGTTCTTC. This sequence joins TRBV5-1 and TRBJ2-1; 8 bases align to TRBD1. Germline loops: CDR1 SGHRS, CDR2 YFSETQ. The CDR3 contains 17 residues. V shed 4 bases, J shed 6 bases, and the junction held 15 bases outside the gene matches.

This clone has a handful of counts. The chain combines TRBV19 with TRBJ1-1; D possibly corresponds to TRBD1 (5 bases). Germline-derived CDR1 and CDR2 are LNHDA and SQIVND (reference sequence). V was pared by 1 base and J by 0 bases, with 18 bases between. The CDR3 loop spans 18 amino acids. The CDR3: CASSIVNRGRVLNTEAFF. CDR3 nucleotide sequence: TGTGCCAGTAGTATAGTGAATAGGGGCCGAGTCTTGAACACTGAAGCTTTCTTT.

Worth noting for this clone: Its ends do not fully match the called genes, so a read error is possible. This rearrangement joins TRBV7-7 to TRBJ2-3, with TRBD2 matching 9 bases. Germline values: CDR1 SSHAT, CDR2 FNYEAQ (reference sequence). CDR3 length equals 15 residues. This chain's CDR3 is CASSPGLAYTDTQYF. The DNA of the CDR3 is TGTGCTAGCAGCCCGGGACTAGCCTACACAGATACGCAGTATTTT.

J is TRBJ1-4 and V is TRBV5-1; D gene unclear. Trimming removed 0 bases at V and 10 bases at J, with 16 bases between. Germline CDR1 and CDR2: SGHRS and YFSETQ. This CDR3 is built from 15 residues. The CDR3 region is CASSLAEQSSPKLFF. Here the CDR3 DNA reads TGCGCCAGCAGCTTGGCTGAACAGAGCAGTCCAAAACTGTTTTTT.

CDR3 nucleotide sequence: TGTGCCAGCAGAGTTTCGATTAACTATGGCTACACCTTC. It is translated as CASRVSINYGYTF. J is TRBJ1-2 and V is TRBV6-1; D unclear. Germline lookup yields CDR1 MNHNS and CDR2 SASEGT. CDR3 length equals 13 residues. The ends were cut back, 6 bases at V and 1 base at J, with 9 bases in the middle.

Here the CDR3 reads CAWRALRGTEAFF. The CDR3 nucleotides read TGTGCCTGGAGGGCGCTCCGGGGGACTGAAGCTTTCTTT. The gene calls are TRBV30 and TRBJ1-1; weak D call: TRBD1 (5 bases). The length of the CDR3 is 13 residues. Trimming pared 3 bases from V and 5 bases from J, leaving 13 bases between. Germline V CDR1 and CDR2: GTSNPN, SVGIG (reference sequence).

The V and J genes are TRBV6-1 and TRBJ2-3; D remains ambiguous. The CDR3 is 15 amino acids. Germline CDR1 is MNHNS and CDR2 is SASEGT. V was shortened by 3 bases and J by 2 bases, with 12 bases between the two germline ends. CDR3 region: CASSDSGLYTDTQYF. The DNA of the CDR3 is TGTGCCAGCAGTGATAGTGGGTTGTACACAGATACGCAGTATTTT.

The chain has TRBV4-3 and TRBJ2-1, with TRBD2 identical over 13 bases. The CDR3 has 17 amino acids. Unmatched junction bases numbered 8, after V lost 4 bases and J lost 5 bases. Germline values: CDR1 LGHNA, CDR2 YSLEER. CDR3 amino acids: CASSLFWTSGSDNEQFF. CDR3 nucleotide sequence: TGCGCCAGCAGCCTTTTTTGGACTAGCGGGAGCGACAATGAGCAGTTCTTC.

The genes are TRBV7-2 and TRBJ2-2; 8 positions agree with TRBD2. The CDR3 is made up of 15 amino acids. The V and J ends lost 3 bases and 2 bases, in that order; junction bases with no gene match: 2. CDR1 and CDR2 (germline): SGHTA, FQGNSA. The CDR3 reads CASSFRTSNTGELFF. In DNA form, the CDR3 reads TGTGCCAGCAGCTTTCGGACTAGCAACACCGGGGAGCTGTTTTTT.